One and the same sample provided the 25 T cell receptor beta chains below, sequenced in a study of CD8 T cells in ankylosing spondylitis. In TCRdb, the 5' RACE reads were re-called with MiXCR into one record per CDR3 protein. This table has 800 or so distinct CDR3 sequences, approximately 2.4% appearing once. The material sequenced was blood, either unsorted or a sorted T cell fraction (not recorded which). Receptors originate from a male donor with ankylosing spondylitis or in good health (not recorded which).

This clonotype is medium-sized. The rearrangement links TRBV9 to TRBJ1-2; D gene ambiguous. V was trimmed by 6 bases and J by 0 bases, leaving 9 bases between them. The CDR3 consists of 13 residues. Germline assignment: CDR1 SGDLS and CDR2 YYNGEE. The CDR3 protein is CASTRSSNYGYTF. CDR3 nucleotides: TGTGCCAGCACGCGGTCTTCTAACTATGGCTACACCTTC.

In this sample, this clonotype turned up many times. The chain couples TRBV9 to TRBJ2-2; weak D call: TRBD2 (6 bases). The V end was cut by 3 bases, the J end by 1 base, with 16 bases between. The CDR3 contains 17 residues. Germline values: CDR1 SGDLS, CDR2 YYNGEE. CDR3: CASSDGTLGGNTGELFF. The CDR3, as DNA: TGTGCCAGCAGCGATGGGACCCTCGGGGGGAACACCGGGGAGCTGTTTTTT.

The genes are TRBV9 and TRBJ2-1; 7 nucleotides line up with TRBD2. Germline trimming cut 3 bases from V and 4 bases from J; bases unmatched to any gene: 7. Germline CDR1 is SGDLS and CDR2 is YYNGEE. The CDR3 contains 15 residues. In DNA form, the CDR3 reads TGTGCCAGCAGCGCCTCCGGGGGACTATACAATGAGCAGTTCTTC. Amino acid sequence: CASSASGGLYNEQFF.

This clonotype appeared many times. The V gene is TRBV9, the J gene TRBJ2-5; tentative D call: TRBD1 (5 bases). In germline, CDR1 is SGDLS, CDR2 YYNGEE. The V end lost 0 bases, the J end lost 1 base, and 10 bases lay between the germline ends. The CDR3 runs 15 residues. In DNA, the CDR3 is TGTGCCAGCAGCGTAGGGGGCAGGGCCCAAGAGACCCAGTACTTC. This sequence encodes CASSVGGRAQETQYF.

This clonotype came up many times. The chain has TRBV9 and TRBJ1-3, with unresolved D. The CDR3 totals 17 residues. Trimming removed 3 bases from V and 4 bases from J, with 20 bases in between. CDR1 SGDLS and CDR2 YYNGEE come from the germline V gene. The DNA of the CDR3 is TGTGCCAGCAGCGCCGGCGGAGGGCTAGGGCAAGGAAACACCATATATTTT. Its protein product is CASSAGGGLGQGNTIYF.

This clonotype is termed medium-sized. This sequence joins TRBV9 and TRBJ2-7; D unclear. The CDR3 consists of 15 residues. V lost 0 bases, J lost 0 bases, and 10 bases lay in between. The germline V gene encodes CDR1 SGDLS and CDR2 YYNGEE. The CDR3 sequence: CASSVGADGSYEQYF. The CDR3 bases are TGTGCCAGCAGCGTAGGGGCGGACGGCTCCTACGAGCAGTACTTC.

This clonotype was recorded a few times. The chain combines TRBV3-1 with TRBJ2-6, with D perhaps matching TRBD1 or TRBD2 (6 bases each). This CDR3 contains 19 residues. V dropped 8 bases and J dropped 1 base, with 24 bases sitting between them. Germline-derived CDR1 and CDR2 are LGHDT and YNNKEL (reference sequence). The CDR3, as DNA: TGTGCCAGCTGGGAGCGGGCAGGGGTTCCAGAGTCTGGGGCCAACGTCCTGACTTTC. Its protein product is CASWERAGVPESGANVLTF. Full variable domain (missing parts from reference TRBV3-1 and TRBJ2-6): DTAVSQTPKYLVTQMGNDKSIKCEQNLGHDTMYWYKQDSKKFLKIMFSYNNKELIINETVPNRFSPKSPDKAHLNLHINSLELGDSAVYFCASWERAGVPESGANVLTFGAGSRLTVL.

This clonotype ranks as medium-sized. This chain links TRBV9 with TRBJ1-1; D unresolved. V was trimmed by 6 bases and J by 6 bases, leaving 9 bases between them. This CDR3 comprises 11 residues. The germline V gene encodes CDR1 SGDLS and CDR2 YYNGEE. The CDR3 loop reads CASTPAPEAFF. CDR3 sequence (DNA): TGTGCCAGCACCCCGGCCCCTGAAGCTTTCTTT.

This clonotype came up many times. This chain links TRBV9 with TRBJ2-2; 7 nucleotides align to TRBD2. This CDR3 comprises 14 residues. Per germline, CDR1 SGDLS and CDR2 YYNGEE. J was trimmed by 4 bases and V by 2 bases; bases with no gene match: 2. CDR3 loop: CASSVGGTTGELFF. CDR3 coding DNA: TGTGCCAGCAGCGTGGGAGGGACCACCGGGGAGCTGTTTTTT.

This clonotype was recorded many times. The chain carries TRBV9 and TRBJ1-1; D might be TRBD1 (6 bases). V dropped 0 bases and J dropped 0 bases, with 9 bases sitting between them. CDR3 length equals 15 residues. Germline V lookup: CDR1 SGDLS, CDR2 YYNGEE. CDR3 sequence reads: CASSVEGGMNTEAFF. The CDR3 bases are TGTGCCAGCAGCGTAGAGGGGGGGATGAACACTGAAGCTTTCTTT.

By proportion, this clonotype is medium-sized. The rearrangement joins TRBV9 to TRBJ2-7, with D possibly being TRBD1 (6 bases). Between the trimmed V and J ends, which lost 4 bases and 4 bases, there was a span of 18 bases. The germline V gene has CDR1 SGDLS and CDR2 YYNGEE. CDR3 length: 15 amino acids. This chain's CDR3 is CASSPFGQGMYEQYF. For the CDR3, the DNA is TGTGCCAGCAGCCCTTTCGGGCAGGGGATGTACGAGCAGTACTTC.

By sample share, this clonotype is medium-sized. The V call is TRBV9, the J call TRBJ1-1, with a tentative D call TRBD1 (6 bases). Germline V gene data show CDR1 as SGDLS and CDR2 as YYNGEE. This CDR3 spans 14 amino acids. The ends were cut back, 3 bases at V and 0 bases at J, with 9 bases in the middle. This CDR3 is CASSGTGLNTEAFF. As DNA, the CDR3 is TGTGCCAGCAGCGGAACAGGGTTGAACACTGAAGCTTTCTTT.

This clonotype is medium-sized by share. The V and J genes are TRBV9 and TRBJ2-3; TRBD2 aligns across 14 bases. V shed 2 bases and J 5 bases; nucleotides not matched to a gene: 7. The CDR3 runs 17 residues. Germline assignment: CDR1 SGDLS and CDR2 YYNGEE. Written as DNA, the CDR3 is TGTGCCAGCAGCGTTGAGGGACTAGCGGGGGTTCAAGATACGCAGTATTTT. Amino acid sequence: CASSVEGLAGVQDTQYF.

This clonotype appeared many times. V gene TRBV9 combines with J gene TRBJ2-2; TRBD1 agrees at 8 bases. V lost 4 bases to trimming and J lost 1 base; unmatched junction nucleotides: 6. Looked up from germline, CDR1 is SGDLS and CDR2 is YYNGEE. This CDR3 is 16 amino acids long. The CDR3 nucleotides read TGTGCCAGCAGCCCAGCCGGGACAGGGAACACCGGGGAGCTGTTTTTT. It translates to CASSPAGTGNTGELFF. The full variable domain, completed using reference TRBV9 and TRBJ2-2, is DSGVTQTPKHLITATGQRVTLRCSPRSGDLSVYWYQQSLDQGLQFLIQYYNGEERAKGNILERFSAQQFPDLHSELNLSSLELGDSALYFCASSPAGTGNTGELFFGEGSRLTVL.

This clonotype was seen more than once but under ten times. The CDR3 DNA sequence: TGTGCCAGCAGCGTAGCAGGGAGCCCGACGGATACGCAGTATTTT. It specifies CASSVAGSPTDTQYF. This sequence joins TRBV9 and TRBJ2-3, with D possibly called TRBD1 or TRBD2 (5 bases each). CDR1 is SGDLS, CDR2 YYNGEE, per germline. Between the trimmed V and J ends, which lost 0 bases and 6 bases, there was a span of 14 bases. The CDR3 has 15 amino acids. Full variable domain (outside the CDR3, taken from reference TRBV9 and TRBJ2-3): DSGVTQTPKHLITATGQRVTLRCSPRSGDLSVYWYQQSLDQGLQFLIQYYNGEERAKGNILERFSAQQFPDLHSELNLSSLELGDSALYFCASSVAGSPTDTQYFGPGTRLTVL.

This clonotype was counted ten times or more. The chain combines TRBV9 with TRBJ2-5; 11 nucleotides align to TRBD2. Germline values: CDR1 SGDLS, CDR2 YYNGEE. V shed 0 bases and J 5 bases; nucleotides not matched to a gene: 6. CDR3 length equals 16 residues. The CDR3 coding sequence is TGTGCCAGCAGCGTAGGTAGCGGGGGGGCCTATGAGACCCAGTACTTC. This gives the protein CASSVGSGGAYETQYF.

This chain joins TRBV9 and TRBJ2-5; TRBD1 might be the D (5 bases). Looked up from germline, CDR1 is SGDLS and CDR2 is YYNGEE. The CDR3 loop spans 15 amino acids. Trimming took off 5 bases at V and 4 bases at J, with 18 bases between the two ends. The CDR3, as DNA: TGTGCCAGCAGTCAGGACACATCCTTGGGAGAGACCCAGTACTTC. Translated, it gives CASSQDTSLGETQYF.

By proportion, this clonotype is medium-sized (0.01 to 0.1%). The chain carries TRBV9 and TRBJ2-3; the match to TRBD2 covers 8 bases. Per the germline V gene, CDR1 is SGDLS and CDR2 is YYNGEE. The CDR3 extends over 17 amino acids. V was clipped by 2 bases and J by 2 bases; unmatched bases: 10. CDR3 nucleotides: TGTGCCAGCAGCGTGGACCCCCGGGGGGGGCTCACAGATACGCAGTATTTT. It is translated as CASSVDPRGGLTDTQYF.

This clonotype is medium-sized within its sample. The J gene is TRBJ1-4, the V gene TRBV9; TRBD1 agrees at 7 bases. Trimming took 7 bases from V and 7 from J; bases not matched to a gene: 7. This CDR3 has 13 amino acids. CDR1 SGDLS and CDR2 YYNGEE come from the germline V gene. As DNA, the CDR3 is TGTGCCAGCTCCCGACAGGGTGGTGAAAAACTGTTTTTT. Amino acid sequence: CASSRQGGEKLFF. The full variable domain, rest sourced from reference TRBV9 and TRBJ1-4, is DSGVTQTPKHLITATGQRVTLRCSPRSGDLSVYWYQQSLDQGLQFLIQYYNGEERAKGNILERFSAQQFPDLHSELNLSSLELGDSALYFCASSRQGGEKLFFGSGTQLSVL.

Many counts were recorded for this clonotype. The chain couples TRBV9 to TRBJ2-7; 8 bases are a match to TRBD1. Germline V lookup: CDR1 SGDLS, CDR2 YYNGEE. V dropped 0 bases and J dropped 6; count of bases not matched to a gene: 8. The CDR3 is 15 amino acids. Written as DNA, the CDR3 is TGTGCCAGCAGCGTAGAACCAGGGGGCCTGCCCGAGCAGTACTTC. Translation gives CASSVEPGGLPEQYF.

This clonotype was observed at least ten times. The V gene is TRBV9, the J gene TRBJ2-3; possibly TRBD2 for D (6 bases). Germline V lookup: CDR1 SGDLS, CDR2 YYNGEE. The germline V and J ends were trimmed by 2 bases and 2 bases, with 9 bases remaining between them. The CDR3 sequence is 14 residues long. The chain's CDR3 is CASSVTDYTDTQYF. The CDR3 DNA reads as TGTGCCAGCAGCGTCACGGACTACACAGATACGCAGTATTTT.

Many counts were recorded for this clonotype. This chain uses TRBV9 with TRBJ2-7, with TRBD1 identical over 10 bases. V dropped 0 bases and J dropped 3; count of bases not matched to a gene: 6. This CDR3 is 16 amino acids long. In germline, CDR1 is SGDLS, CDR2 YYNGEE. The CDR3, as DNA: TGTGCCAGCAGCGTAGGTCCTTGGGACAGGGGCTACGAGCAGTACTTC. This codes for CASSVGPWDRGYEQYF.

This clonotype is categorized as medium-sized. The V and J genes are TRBV9 and TRBJ1-1; D is undetermined. This CDR3 has 15 residues. Trimming cost V 4 bases and J 0 bases, with 13 bases left between them. The germline CDR1 and CDR2 sequences are SGDLS and YYNGEE. The CDR3 protein is CASSPEGALNTEAFF. The CDR3, as DNA: TGTGCCAGCAGCCCAGAGGGAGCTCTGAACACTGAAGCTTTCTTT.

The table lists this clonotype with many counts. The rearrangement uses TRBV9 and TRBJ1-3; D unclear. Between the trimmed V and J ends, which lost 0 bases and 2 bases, there was a span of 9 bases. CDR3 length equals 15 residues. Per germline, CDR1 SGDLS and CDR2 YYNGEE. The CDR3 reads CASSVDGRPGNTIYF. The CDR3 bases are TGTGCCAGCAGCGTAGACGGCCGTCCTGGAAACACCATATATTTT.

This clonotype was recorded at least ten times. The chain combines TRBV9 with TRBJ1-2; D is uncertain. The V end lost 0 bases, the J end lost 4 bases, and 7 bases lay between the germline ends. The germline gives CDR1 SGDLS, CDR2 YYNGEE. CDR3 length: 13 amino acids. The chain's CDR3 is CASSVVATYGYTF. In DNA form, the CDR3 reads TGTGCCAGCAGCGTAGTAGCAACCTATGGCTACACCTTC.